This is a list of T cell receptor beta chains from one sample in a study of T-cell memory formation after mild COVID-19. TCRdb re-called the 5' RACE reads through MiXCR, storing one row per CDR3 protein. Among roughly 130,000 distinct CDR3 sequences, approximately 16% were seen once, and the ten largest hold around 14%. Sequencing was performed on PBMCs or a T cell subset sorted from them (not recorded which). The receptors come from an adult woman who had mild COVID-19 (a few samples of this study predate the infection). Cell type and time point are not known. Each CDR3 is given without its conserved first and last residue. A D gene is named only where the DNA matches it firmly.

TRBV6-6 | TRBD1 | ASSRPGQGNYGYT
TRBV6-6 | NA | ASSPGGTPQETQY
TRBV7-2 | NA | ASSFTQQPQH
TRBV6-1 | TRBD1 | ASTGGDSGNTIY
TRBV2 | NA | ASTGAENTEAF
TRBV5-1 | NA | ASSLTPPDSSYEQY
TRBV7-9 | NA | ASSLVGGPPDTQY
TRBV12-3/TRBV12-4 | NA | ASSRDLPGTQY
TRBV5-1 | NA | ASSSGQTDTQY
TRBV24-1 | NA | ATSDPTAAYEQY
TRBV11-2 | NA | ASSSSPRPRTSTDTQY
TRBV13 | NA | ASSLVIANEQF
TRBV5-6 | TRBD1 | ASSHRDRETQY
TRBV2 | NA | ASSRSSRNEQF
TRBV19 | NA | ASSIHGSESSYNEQF
TRBV18 | NA | ASSLRGSASYEQY